One sample yielded the 26 T cell receptor beta chains listed below, sequenced in a study of T cells expressing NK-cell markers. With the 5' RACE reads reprocessed, TCRdb shows one record per CDR3 protein and no DNA. This sample contains a few hundred thousand distinct CDR3 sequences. Sequencing was done on a sample of blood T cells: a sorted CD56 or NKG2C T cell subset, CD4+ or CD8+ T cells, or bulk PBMC T cells (not recorded which). All receptors come from a man aged 18 to 30 in good health.

V and J are TRBV14 and TRBJ2-1. Germline V lookup: CDR1 SGHDN, CDR2 FVKESK. The CDR3 sequence is 13 residues long. This CDR3 is CASSRQVRGEQFF.

The chain is built from TRBV12-3 or TRBV12-4 and TRBJ1-1. The length of the CDR3 is 14 residues. CDR3 in amino acids: CASSRGKMNTEAFF.

The V gene is TRBV4-2, the J gene TRBJ2-5; checking the TCRdb D call of TRBD1 is not possible without DNA. Per the germline V gene, CDR1 is LGHNA and CDR2 is YNFKEQ. The CDR3 extends over 14 amino acids. CDR3 residues: CASSQGDSQETQYF.

The chain links TRBV4-2 to TRBJ2-3; TCRdb calls TRBD1, which cannot be checked without DNA. The CDR3 is 13 residues long. Germline V gene lookup returns CDR1 LGHNA and CDR2 YNFKEQ. The CDR3 protein is CASSRTGGDTQYF.

The gene calls are TRBV7-2 and TRBJ2-7; TCRdb indicates TRBD2, and absent DNA this call remains unverified. Germline CDR1 and CDR2: SGHTA and FQGNSA. The CDR3 length is 15 residues. The CDR3 sequence: CASSPPGTRSNEQYF.

The rearrangement links TRBV20-1 to TRBJ2-1; TCRdb picks TRBD2, but there is no DNA to check that call. Germline V gives CDR1 DFQATT, CDR2 SNEGSKA (reference sequence). This CDR3 has 14 amino acids. CDR3 sequence reads: CSARLAVPYNEQFF.

The chain combines TRBV5-5 with TRBJ2-1. Germline CDR1 SGHKS, CDR2 YYEKEE (reference sequence). The length of the CDR3 is 15 residues. CDR3 sequence: CASSSDTFGGNEQFF.

The rearrangement links TRBV4-3 to TRBJ1-5; TCRdb lists TRBD1, though no DNA is available to test this call. The CDR3 runs 15 residues. The V gene's germline CDR1 is LGHNA and CDR2 YSLEER. The CDR3 loop reads CASSQLQGAGQPQHF.

The chain recombines TRBV10-3 with TRBJ2-1; TCRdb designates TRBD1, a call that cannot be tested without DNA. The CDR3 is made up of 14 amino acids. Germline CDR1 reads ENHRY; CDR2 reads SYGVKD. The CDR3 loop is CAISESEGRVEQFF.

The chain links TRBV6-6 to TRBJ1-2; the D call from TCRdb, TRBD1, cannot be confirmed without DNA. The CDR3 length is 13 residues. Germline V gene lookup returns CDR1 MNHNY and CDR2 SVGAGI (reference sequence). CDR3 region: CASKLTGLDGYTF.

The chain recombines TRBV3-1 with TRBJ2-2; TCRdb's D call, TRBD2, is unchecked because there is no DNA. Germline lookup yields CDR1 LGHDT and CDR2 YNNKEL (reference sequence). This CDR3 spans 17 amino acids. CDR3 in amino acids: CASSQDVGGPVTGELFF.

V and J are TRBV5-1 and TRBJ2-7; TCRdb indicates TRBD2, and absent DNA this call remains unverified. The CDR3 runs 17 residues. From germline, CDR1 is SGHRS and CDR2 YFSETQ. The CDR3 spells CASSSGGLAGFSYEQYF.

The genes are TRBV20-1 and TRBJ2-5; TCRdb indicates TRBD2, and absent DNA this call remains unverified. The CDR3 consists of 14 residues. CDR1 and CDR2 from the germline V gene are DFQATT and SNEGSKA (reference sequence). The CDR3 is CSATTSGGAETQYF.

CDR3 protein: CASSLGAWGRGEPSNQPQHF. The V call is TRBV7-8, the J call TRBJ1-5; the TRBD1 assignment by TCRdb is unverifiable without DNA. The CDR3 is 20 residues long. Germline CDR1 and CDR2: SGHVS and FQNEAQ. The whole variable domain, filled in from reference TRBV7-8 and TRBJ1-5, reads GAGVSQSPRYKVAKRGQDVALRCDPISGHVSLFWYQQALGQGPEFLTYFQNEAQLDKSGLPSDRFFAERPEGSVSTLKIQRTQQEDSAVYLCASSLGAWGRGEPSNQPQHFGDGTRLSIL.

The chain has TRBV7-3 and TRBJ2-1; TCRdb's D call, TRBD1, is unchecked because there is no DNA. The CDR3 length is 15 residues. Germline V CDR1 and CDR2: SGHTA, FQGTGA. The chain's CDR3 is CASSPSVSPYNEQFF.

CDR3 amino acids: CASSPGPSTDTQYF. V and J are TRBV5-5 and TRBJ2-3; the D gene TCRdb calls, TRBD1, cannot be checked with no DNA. Germline CDR1 reads SGHKS; CDR2 reads YYEKEE (reference sequence). The length of the CDR3 is 14 residues.

CDR3 in amino acids: CASSQTGGTIYF. This chain uses TRBV3-1 with TRBJ1-3. Looked up from germline, CDR1 is LGHDT and CDR2 is YNNKEL (reference sequence). The CDR3 runs to 12 residues.

The rearrangement joins TRBV15 to TRBJ2-2; TCRdb proposes TRBD2, but this gene call is untestable without DNA. Looked up from germline, CDR1 is LNHNV and CDR2 is YYDKDF (reference sequence). This CDR3 region has 15 residues. The CDR3 here is CATEGGRANTGELFF.

This sequence joins TRBV6-1 and TRBJ2-7; the TCRdb D gene call, TRBD2, has no DNA to confirm it. CDR3 length equals 14 residues. Germline lookup yields CDR1 MNHNS and CDR2 SASEGT. CDR3 residues: CATTDYHDGYEQYF.

The V and J genes are TRBV5-1 and TRBJ2-6; TCRdb designates TRBD1, a call that cannot be tested without DNA. The CDR3 has 21 residues. CDR1 is SGHRS, CDR2 YFSETQ, per germline. The CDR3: CASSFASSTGVRSSGANVLTF.

V usage is TRBV6-5 and J usage is TRBJ2-3. The CDR3 spans 17 residues. Germline V gene lookup returns CDR1 MNHEY and CDR2 SVGAGI. The CDR3 region is CASSSSVERTSTDTQYF.

V and J are TRBV7-8 and TRBJ1-6; there is no DNA to check the TCRdb D call of TRBD1. The CDR3 is 14 amino acids. Germline V gene data show CDR1 as SGHVS and CDR2 as FQNEAQ. The CDR3 spells CASRGQANNSPLHF. Full variable domain (rest looked up from reference TRBV7-8 and TRBJ1-6): GAGVSQSPRYKVAKRGQDVALRCDPISGHVSLFWYQQALGQGPEFLTYFQNEAQLDKSGLPSDRFFAERPEGSVSTLKIQRTQQEDSAVYLCASRGQANNSPLHFGNGTRLTVT.

The chain uses TRBV24-1 and TRBJ2-6. This CDR3 has 16 residues. Germline CDR1 and CDR2: KGHDR and SFDVKD. The CDR3 sequence is CATSDRTGSGANVLTF.

V and J are TRBV6-5 and TRBJ2-7. In germline, CDR1 is MNHEY, CDR2 SVGAGI. The CDR3 consists of 13 residues. The CDR3 loop is CASTRLASGEQYF.

The gene calls are TRBV12-3 or TRBV12-4 and TRBJ2-1; TCRdb outputs TRBD2, but without DNA this stays unchecked. This CDR3 region has 13 residues. CDR3 sequence: CASRLAGGNEQFF.

This chain connects TRBV20-1 to TRBJ2-1; TCRdb proposes TRBD2, but this gene call is untestable without DNA. Germline V lookup: CDR1 DFQATT, CDR2 SNEGSKA (reference sequence). CDR3 length equals 16 residues. The CDR3 loop is CSARGSTSGSLNEQFF.